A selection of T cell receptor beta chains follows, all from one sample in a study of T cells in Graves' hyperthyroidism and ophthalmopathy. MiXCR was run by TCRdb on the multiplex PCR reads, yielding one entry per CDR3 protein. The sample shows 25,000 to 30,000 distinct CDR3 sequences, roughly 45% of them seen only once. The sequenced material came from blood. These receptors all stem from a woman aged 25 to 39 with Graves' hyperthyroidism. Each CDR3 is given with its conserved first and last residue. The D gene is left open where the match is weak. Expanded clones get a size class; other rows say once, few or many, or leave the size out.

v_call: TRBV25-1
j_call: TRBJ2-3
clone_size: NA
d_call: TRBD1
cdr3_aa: CASSQQGATDTQYF
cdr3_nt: TGTGCCAGCAGTCAACAGGGGGCTACAGATACGCAGTATTTT

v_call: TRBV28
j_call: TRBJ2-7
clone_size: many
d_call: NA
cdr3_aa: CASRPSSPYEQYF
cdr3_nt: TGTGCCAGCAGGCCCTCGTCCCCCTACGAGCAGTACTTC

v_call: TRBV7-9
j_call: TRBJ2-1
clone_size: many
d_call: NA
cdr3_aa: CASSYGTDSAAQEMQFF
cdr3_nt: TGTGCCAGCAGCTACGGGACTGACTCTGCGGCGCAGGAGATGCAGTTCTTC

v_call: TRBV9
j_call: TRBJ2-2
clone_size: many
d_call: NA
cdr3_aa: CASSGTVGWGELFF
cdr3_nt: TGTGCCAGCAGCGGTACAGTTGGGTGGGGGGAGCTGTTTTTT

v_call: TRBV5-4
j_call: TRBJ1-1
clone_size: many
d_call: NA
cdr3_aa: CASSFPSRGRDTEAFF
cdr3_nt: TGTGCCAGCAGCTTTCCCTCAAGGGGGAGGGACACTGAAGCTTTCTTT

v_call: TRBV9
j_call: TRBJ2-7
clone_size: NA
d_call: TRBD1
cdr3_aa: CARRQGRGF
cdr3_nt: TGTGCCAGACGACAGGGTAGGGGATTC

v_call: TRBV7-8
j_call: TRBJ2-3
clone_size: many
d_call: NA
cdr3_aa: CASSLDRSTDTQYF
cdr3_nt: TGTGCCAGCAGCTTAGACCGGAGCACAGATACGCAGTATTTT

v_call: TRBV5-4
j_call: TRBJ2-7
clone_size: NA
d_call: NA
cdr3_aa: CASSLVGTGTGEQYF
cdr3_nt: TGTGCCAGCAGCTTGGTAGGGACTGGGACCGGCGAGCAGTACTTC

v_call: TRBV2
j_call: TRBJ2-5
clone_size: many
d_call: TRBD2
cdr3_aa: CASSFDLLSGSDETQYF
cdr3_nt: TGTGCCAGCAGTTTTGACCTCCTTAGCGGGAGTGATGAGACCCAGTACTTC

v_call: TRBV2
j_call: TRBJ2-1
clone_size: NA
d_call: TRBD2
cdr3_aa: CATTLAGGRNEQFF
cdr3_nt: TGTGCCACCACCTTAGCGGGAGGGAGAAATGAGCAGTTCTTC

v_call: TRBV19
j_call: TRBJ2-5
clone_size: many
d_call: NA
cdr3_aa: CASSMEGTQETQYF
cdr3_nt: TGTGCCAGTAGTATGGAGGGGACCCAAGAGACCCAGTACTTC

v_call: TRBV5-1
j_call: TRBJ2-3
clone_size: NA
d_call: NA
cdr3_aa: CASSPDGTQYF
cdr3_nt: TGCGCCAGCAGCCCGGACGGCACGCAGTATTTT

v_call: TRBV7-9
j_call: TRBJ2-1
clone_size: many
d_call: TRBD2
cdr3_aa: CASSQPPAGGYYNEQFF
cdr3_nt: TGTGCCAGCAGCCAACCGCCGGCGGGAGGCTACTACAATGAGCAGTTCTTC

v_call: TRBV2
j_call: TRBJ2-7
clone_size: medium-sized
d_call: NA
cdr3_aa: CASTVTYEQYF
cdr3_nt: TGTGCCAGCACCGTTACCTACGAGCAGTACTTC

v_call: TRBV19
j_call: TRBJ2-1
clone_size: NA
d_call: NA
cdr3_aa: CASSILGGENEQFF
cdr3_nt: TGTGCCAGTAGTATATTGGGGGGTGAGAATGAGCAGTTCTTC

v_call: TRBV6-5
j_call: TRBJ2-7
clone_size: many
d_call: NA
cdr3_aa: CASRGYAYEQYF
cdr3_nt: TGTGCCAGCAGGGGCTACGCCTACGAGCAGTACTTC

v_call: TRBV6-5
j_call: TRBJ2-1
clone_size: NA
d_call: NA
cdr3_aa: CASSYSGADEQFF
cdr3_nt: TGTGCCAGCAGTTACTCAGGGGCTGATGAGCAGTTCTTC